This TCR beta chain comes out of a study of blood T cell repertoires in COVID-19. As for the study in general: Acute and convalescent COVID-19 specimens originated in the United States, Italy and Spain.

Per the original data handling: Estimates of nucleated cell counts were drawn from the amplification of reference gene primers. Measured with immunoSEQ multiplex PCR; TCRdb has only the in-frame clones, and not every one. From that table come the V and J calls and clone size; the DNA was used to work out D and trimming. The sample includes about 210,000 clones, roughly nine tenths of them seen just once. The V gene lost 8 bases and the J gene lost 5 bases, with 3 bases spanning the gap. Germline CDR1 MDHEN, CDR2 SYDVKM. The CDR3 consists of 10 residues. The clonotype originates from a man aged 35 to 55 with acute or convalescent COVID-19. The rearrangement links TRBV28 to TRBJ1-4; D not certain. The sample comprised peripheral blood. CDR3 bases: TGTGCCAGCGGCAATGAAAAACTGTTTTTT. It translates to CASGNEKLFF.